This TCR beta chain is from a study of blood T cells in healthy people across ages. General observations from the study: What prevented conclusive comparison of naive and antigen-experienced cells was that PBMCs were unsorted.

A second PCR, run for about 6 to 12 cycles, used a sample-barcoded 5' primer plus a J-beta primer mix. MiXCR was run by TCRdb on the 5' RACE reads, yielding one entry per CDR3 protein. The table has more than 1.4 million distinct CDR3 sequences, approximately 38% seen once; the top ten hold 6.5% to 10%. Note on this clonotype: Its antigen is as yet unknown.

Germline loops: CDR1 KGHSH, CDR2 LQKENI. Trimming at V came to 3 bases and at J to 1 base, leaving 22 bases not matched to a gene. The CDR3 length is 21 residues. The chain links TRBV18 to TRBJ1-1; 8 bases match TRBD1. This sequence originates from a woman in her late teens or twenties in good health. The specimen was blood. The CDR3 reads CASSPQLFVIGTGQTNTEAFF. The CDR3 region has the DNA TGTGCCAGCTCACCCCAACTTTTCGTTATCGGGACAGGACAGACGAACACTGAAGCTTTCTTT.